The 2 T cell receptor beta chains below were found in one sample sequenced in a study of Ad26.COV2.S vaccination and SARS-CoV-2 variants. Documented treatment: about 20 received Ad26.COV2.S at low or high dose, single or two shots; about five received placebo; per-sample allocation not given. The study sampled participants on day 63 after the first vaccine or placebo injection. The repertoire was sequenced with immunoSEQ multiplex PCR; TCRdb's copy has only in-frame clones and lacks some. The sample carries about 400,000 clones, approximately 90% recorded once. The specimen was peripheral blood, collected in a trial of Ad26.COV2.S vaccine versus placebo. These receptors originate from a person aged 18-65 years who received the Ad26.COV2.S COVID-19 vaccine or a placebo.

The CDR3 sequence: CASSRTVNEKLFF. The CDR3 coding sequence is TGTGCCAGCTCCCGGACGGTGAATGAAAAACTGTTTTTT. The J gene is TRBJ1-4, the V gene TRBV9, with no clear D. Germline CDR1 reads SGDLS; CDR2 reads YYNGEE. There are 13 residues in the CDR3. Trimming pared 7 bases from V and 5 bases from J, leaving 12 bases between.

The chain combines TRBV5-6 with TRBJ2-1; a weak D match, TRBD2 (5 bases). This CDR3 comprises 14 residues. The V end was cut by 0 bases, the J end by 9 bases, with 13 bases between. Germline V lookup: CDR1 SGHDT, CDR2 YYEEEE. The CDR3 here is CASSLGLGGGEQFF. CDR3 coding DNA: TGTGCCAGCAGCTTGGGCCTTGGCGGAGGTGAGCAGTTCTTC.